The 3 T cell receptor beta chains in this list originate from one sample, sequenced in a study of blood T cell repertoires in COVID-19. Repertoires were generated with immunoSEQ multiplex PCR, while TCRdb's copy carries only in-frame clones and drops some. The repertoire holds about 180,000 clones, about 82% seen once, with over 7% in the top ten. The sample comprised PBMCs or T cells enriched from blood (not recorded which). Receptors originate from a woman aged 25 to 39 who had recovered from COVID-19.

The chain couples TRBV21-1 to TRBJ2-7; TRBD1 is the table's D call, not checked against the DNA. TRBV21-1 is classified as a pseudogene. The CDR3 contains 16 residues. CDR3 sequence (DNA): TGTGCCAGCAGCAACTTCCAGGGTGAGTGGACCTACGAGCAGTACTTC. Protein sequence: CASSNFQGEWTYEQYF.

The chain is built from TRBV27 and TRBJ1-2; 8 nucleotides match TRBD1. This CDR3 has 15 residues. V was pared by 8 bases and J by 2 bases, with 10 bases of the junction left unmatched. Germline-derived CDR1 and CDR2 are MNHEY and SMNVEV (reference sequence). The CDR3 region has the DNA TGTGCCAGCGGAACCGGGACAGGAATAAACTATGGCTACACCTTC. Translating it yields CASGTGTGINYGYTF.

V and J are TRBV6-1 and TRBJ2-7, with 11 bases that match TRBD2. CDR1 MNHNS and CDR2 SASEGT come from the germline V gene. The CDR3 is 15 amino acids. The V segment lost 3 bases and the J segment 5 bases; nucleotides outside the gene matches: 6. CDR3 in amino acids: CASSDTSGSYNEQYF. The CDR3, as DNA: TGTGCCAGCAGTGATACTAGCGGGAGCTATAACGAGCAGTACTTC.